This TCR beta chain is drawn from a study of patients and donors after allogeneic stem cell transplantation. TCRdb re-called the RT-PCR reads through MiXCR, storing one row per CDR3 protein. The sample lists about 960,000 distinct CDR3 sequences; under 20% were seen once. Germline lookup yields CDR1 SQVTM and CDR2 ANQGSEA. The CDR3 has 15 amino acids. The V gene end was trimmed by 3 bases and the J gene end by 4 bases; junction bases not matched to a gene: 8. The source material was blood, either unsorted or a sorted T cell fraction (not recorded which). The TCR was taken from a human donor who was either an allogeneic HSCT recipient or a stem cell or donor lymphocyte infusion donor (not recorded which). It is not recorded whose cells these are; they may come from a transplant donor. V is TRBV29-1 and J is TRBJ2-1, with 8 nucleotides matching TRBD2. CDR3 coding DNA: TGCAGCGTTGATTCTCTAGCGGGTGAATACAATGAGCAGTTCTTC. This codes for CSVDSLAGEYNEQFF.